Below, 7 T cell receptor beta chains from the same sample are listed, as sequenced in a study of shared clonotypes between healthy human individuals. Measured with immunoSEQ multiplex PCR; TCRdb has only the in-frame clones, and not every one. The sample consists of 2 million to 3 million clones, 93% of them appearing once. The sequenced material came from naive CD4+ T cells from PBMCs. Subset indicated: CD45RA+ positively selected. Source of these receptors: a man younger than 30 in good health. Some clones in this sample may be carry-over from other donors' samples.

The rearrangement joins TRBV6-6 to TRBJ2-2; TRBD2 matches at 9 bases. CDR3 size: 15 residues. Losses at the gene ends were 5 bases for V and 1 base for J; bases not matched to a gene: 2. Germline V gives CDR1 MNHNY, CDR2 SVGAGI (reference sequence). CDR3 coding DNA: TGTGCCAGCAGTCATAGCGGGAGGAACACCGGGGAGCTGTTTTTT. Translation gives CASSHSGRNTGELFF.

This clone was detected only once. Different DNA sequences within this sample yield the same CDR3. The chain joins TRBV5-4 to TRBJ2-5, with D possibly matching TRBD2 (6 bases). The CDR3 runs to 14 residues. The germline V and J ends were trimmed by 0 bases and 4 bases, with 10 bases remaining between them. CDR1 and CDR2 from the germline V gene are SGHNT and YYREEE (reference sequence). The CDR3 coding sequence is TGTGCCAGCAGCTTGGTTGGCGGGATAGAGACCCAGTACTTC. It translates to CASSLVGGIETQYF.

Note on this clone: The same CDR3 is also encoded by other DNA sequences in this sample. The chain is built from TRBV6-1 and TRBJ2-1; 8 bases agree with TRBD2. Germline-derived CDR1 and CDR2 are MNHNS and SASEGT. The CDR3 contains 15 residues. The junction had 3 bases not matched to a gene; V was cut back by 2 bases and J by 3 bases. In DNA form, the CDR3 reads TGTGCCAGCAGTGAAACCAGCGGGAGCTACAATGAGCAGTTCTTC. Translation: CASSETSGSYNEQFF.

A word on this clone: Other DNA sequences from this sample encode an identical CDR3 as well. The chain is built from TRBV28 and TRBJ1-2; D gene ambiguous. This CDR3 is 12 amino acids long. V shed 7 bases and J shed 1 base, with 7 bases lying between them. Germline assignment: CDR1 MDHEN and CDR2 SYDVKM. CDR3 region: CASNLGNYGYTF. CDR3 nucleotides: TGTGCCAGCAATCTGGGTAACTATGGCTACACCTTC.

This chain uses TRBV5-4 with TRBJ2-1, with no clear D. The CDR3 consists of 15 residues. Trimming stripped 3 bases from V and 0 bases from J, with 10 bases between. Germline V gene lookup returns CDR1 SGHNT and CDR2 YYREEE (reference sequence). The CDR3 sequence: CASSSGTPSYNEQFF. The CDR3 coding sequence is TGTGCCAGCAGCTCGGGCACACCCTCCTACAATGAGCAGTTCTTC.

The chain combines TRBV2 with TRBJ1-2; 7 bases fit TRBD1. CDR1 SNHLY and CDR2 FYNNEI come from the germline V gene. CDR3 size: 15 residues. Germline trimming cut 5 bases from V and 4 bases from J; bases unmatched to any gene: 10. The CDR3 spells CASSSTGALTYGYTF. The CDR3 nucleotides read TGTGCCAGCAGTTCAACAGGGGCTCTAACCTATGGCTACACCTTC.

The chain combines TRBV6-4 with TRBJ2-1, with 14 bases identical to TRBD2. The CDR3 runs 14 residues. Trimming removed 7 bases from V and 7 bases from J; junction bases left unmatched: 3. Germline CDR1 and CDR2: MRHNA and SNTAGT. The CDR3 nucleotides are TGTGCCAGCAAAGGGACTAGCGGGAGTAATGAGCAGTTCTTC. Its protein is CASKGTSGSNEQFF.